This TCR beta chain was captured in a study of neoadjuvant anti-PD-1 for oral cavity cancer (TCRdb year 2021). For the study in its entirety: Three to four biweekly doses of nivolumab at 3 mg/kg were mostly administered to patients before curative-intent surgical resection. A fourth nivolumab dose was given around day 43 to patients without progression, and definitive surgical resection was performed in those patients on days 50-56. Responders were defined as patients with complete response, partial response or stable disease by RECIST 1.1; non-responders were defined as patients with progression. A roughly 34% response rate was observed in the parent correlative cohort, in which eleven to twelve patients were included. Study-wide findings and limitations: Higher pretreatment blood TCRbeta clonality and lower post-treatment tumor TCRbeta clonality were correlated with higher pretreatment blood Treg/Th17 ratios. Only a few patients per response group were included in the TCR analyses, and larger cohorts for validation were called for by the authors. After neoadjuvant nivolumab, non-responders showed significantly higher T cell clonality (Gini index) in PBMCs than responders did.

What the time point label conveys for this sample: after neoadjuvant nivolumab, at surgical resection. The patients had newly diagnosed stage II-IVA oral cavity squamous cell carcinoma and had not received any prior systemic or radiation treatment. The cohort was made up of patients with locally advanced, HPV-negative oral cavity squamous cell carcinoma. No culture maintenance or expansion was done, as the peripheral blood mononuclear cells went straight to analysis. The samples were drawn from a longitudinal correlative study tied to a single-arm phase II trial testing neoadjuvant nivolumab in oral cavity squamous cell carcinoma. Subject-matched pre- and post-treatment PBMCs and tumors from three responders and three non-responders underwent genomic DNA-based TCRbeta sequencing. Peripheral blood mononuclear cells were collected once before nivolumab treatment and again after treatment, at the time of surgery. Genomic DNA was isolated from PBMCs using the Maxwell RSC DNA from Cells kit.

Comments on this clone: There is no known antigen for this receptor. No per-base quality is available; no much larger clone lies one base away.

For deep sequencing, PBMC libraries mostly used around 0.45 ug of input genomic DNA, with six replicates for each sample. The immunoSEQ hsTCRbeta kit was used to prepare TCRbeta libraries, following the manufacturer's instructions. Sequencing of the completed libraries took place using an Illumina NovaSeq 6000 S4 flow cell after they had been pooled to approximately 3.3 nM. Regarding the original processing steps: The immunoSEQ Analyzer handled quality control and preprocessing of the raw data. The analysis was restricted to productive rearrangements, with each unique CDR3 amino acid sequence defining a clonotype. Repertoire clonality was estimated as the Gini-Simpson index, which was computed with the R package tcR. Student's t test was used to compare Gini indices, and Pearson correlation was used to assess associations with tumor size change. TCRdb provides this immuneACCESS table in a form limited to in-frame rearrangements. Some clones are lacking; in checked studies, under half of them reflect an unresolved V gene, and why the rest are absent is not known. Clone size and the V and J calls come from that table; the DNA yielded D and trimming. This sample gives around 70,000 clones in total; approximately 85% of them show up just once. The leading ten clones occupy roughly 3.4% of the sample.

V is cut by 8 bases and J by 4 bases, and the space between the germline ends is 16 bases. CDR1 SGHAT and CDR2 FQNNGV are derived from the germline V gene. The CDR3 numbers 14 residues from cysteine through phenylalanine. Only the CDR3 DNA is retained, 42 bases long and in frame from the first base. This receptor was identified in a person aged 35-79 years with oral cavity squamous cell carcinoma. The sample was PBMCs, taken after nivolumab (anti-PD-1) treatment. The sequence links TRBV11-2 to TRBJ2-3; 5 matching bases give a weak D call of TRBD1. CDR3 protein: CASRRGISADTQYF. The nucleotides are TGTGCCAGCCGTAGGGGAATTAGTGCAGATACGCAGTATTTT.